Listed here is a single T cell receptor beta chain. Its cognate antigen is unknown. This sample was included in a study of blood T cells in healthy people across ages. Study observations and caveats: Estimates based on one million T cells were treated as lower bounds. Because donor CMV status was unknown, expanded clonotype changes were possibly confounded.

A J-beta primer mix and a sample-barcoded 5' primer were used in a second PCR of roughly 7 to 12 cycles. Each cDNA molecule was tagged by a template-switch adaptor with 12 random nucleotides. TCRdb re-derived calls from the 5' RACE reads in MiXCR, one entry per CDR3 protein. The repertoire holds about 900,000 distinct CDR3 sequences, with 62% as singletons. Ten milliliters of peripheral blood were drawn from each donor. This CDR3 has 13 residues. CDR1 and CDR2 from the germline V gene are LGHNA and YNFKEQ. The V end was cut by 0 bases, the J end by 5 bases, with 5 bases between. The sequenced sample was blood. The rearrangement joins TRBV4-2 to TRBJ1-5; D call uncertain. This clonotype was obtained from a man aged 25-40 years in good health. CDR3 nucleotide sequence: TGTGCCAGCAGCCAAGATGTTTATCAGCCCCAGCATTTT. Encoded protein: CASSQDVYQPQHF.